This T cell receptor beta chain was sequenced for a study of blood T cell repertoires in COVID-19. Study at large: Both acute and convalescent COVID-19 samples were obtained from the United States, Italy and Spain.

Germline lookup yields CDR1 GTSNPN and CDR2 SVGIG (reference sequence). Unmatched junction bases numbered 4, after V lost 3 bases and J lost 2 bases. The CDR3 covers 13 residues. This clone occurred a few times. Sequenced by immunoSEQ multiplex PCR; TCRdb stores in-frame clones only, minus some. The sample holds around 150,000 clones, 70% to 85% seen once. The receptor was derived from a woman aged 45 to 65 in a cohort sampled during active or convalescent COVID-19. The rearrangement links TRBV30 to TRBJ2-7, with 7 positions matching TRBD1. The material sequenced was peripheral blood. CDR3 sequence: CAWRRTGPYEQYF. The CDR3 bases are TGTGCCTGGAGACGGACAGGACCCTACGAGCAGTACTTC. Based on the CDR3 plus reference TRBV30 and TRBJ2-7, the full variable domain is SQTIHQWPATLVQPVGSPLSLECTVEGTSNPNLYWYRQAAGRGLQLLFYSVGIGQISSEVPQNLSASRPQDRQFILSSKKLLLSDSGFYLCAWRRTGPYEQYFGPGTRLTVT.